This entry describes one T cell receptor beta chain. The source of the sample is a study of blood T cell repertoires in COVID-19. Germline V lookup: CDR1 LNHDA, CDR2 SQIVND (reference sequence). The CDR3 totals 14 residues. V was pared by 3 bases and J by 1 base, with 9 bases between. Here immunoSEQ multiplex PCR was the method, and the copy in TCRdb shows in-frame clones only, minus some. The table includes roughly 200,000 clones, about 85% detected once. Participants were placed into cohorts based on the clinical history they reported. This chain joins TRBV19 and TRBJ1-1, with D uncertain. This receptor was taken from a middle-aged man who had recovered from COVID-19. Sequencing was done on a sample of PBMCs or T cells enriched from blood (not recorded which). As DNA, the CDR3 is TGTGCCAGTAGTATCAGGCAAGCGAACACTGAAGCTTTCTTT. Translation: CASSIRQANTEAFF.